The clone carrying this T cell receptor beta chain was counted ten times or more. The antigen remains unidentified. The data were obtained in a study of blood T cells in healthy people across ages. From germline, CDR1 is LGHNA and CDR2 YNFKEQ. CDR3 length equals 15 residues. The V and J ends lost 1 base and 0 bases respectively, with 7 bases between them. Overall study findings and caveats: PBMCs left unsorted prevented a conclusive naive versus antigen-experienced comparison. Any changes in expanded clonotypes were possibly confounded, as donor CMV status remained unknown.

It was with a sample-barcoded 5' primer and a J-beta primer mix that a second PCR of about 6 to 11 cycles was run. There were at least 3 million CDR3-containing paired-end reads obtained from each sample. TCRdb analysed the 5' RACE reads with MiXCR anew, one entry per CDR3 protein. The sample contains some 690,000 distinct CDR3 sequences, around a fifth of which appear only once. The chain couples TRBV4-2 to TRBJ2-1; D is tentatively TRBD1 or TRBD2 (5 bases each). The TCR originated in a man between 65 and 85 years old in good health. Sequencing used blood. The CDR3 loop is CASSQGGDSYNEQFF. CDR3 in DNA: TGTGCCAGCAGCCAAGGAGGGGACTCCTACAATGAGCAGTTCTTC.